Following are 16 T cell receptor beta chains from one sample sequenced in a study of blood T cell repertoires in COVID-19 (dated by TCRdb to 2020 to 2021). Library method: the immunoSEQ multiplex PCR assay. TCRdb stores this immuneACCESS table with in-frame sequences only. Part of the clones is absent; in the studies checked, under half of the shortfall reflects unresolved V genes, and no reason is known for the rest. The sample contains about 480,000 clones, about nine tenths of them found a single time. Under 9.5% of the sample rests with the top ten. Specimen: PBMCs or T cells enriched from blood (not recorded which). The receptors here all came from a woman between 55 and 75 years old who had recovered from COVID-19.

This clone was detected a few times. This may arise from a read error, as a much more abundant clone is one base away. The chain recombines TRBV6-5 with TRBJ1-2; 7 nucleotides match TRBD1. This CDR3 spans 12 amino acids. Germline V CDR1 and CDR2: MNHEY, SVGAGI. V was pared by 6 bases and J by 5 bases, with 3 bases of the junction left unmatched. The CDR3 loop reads CASSPTGYGYTF. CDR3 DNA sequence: TGTGCCAGCAGCCCGACAGGGTATGGCTACACCTTC.

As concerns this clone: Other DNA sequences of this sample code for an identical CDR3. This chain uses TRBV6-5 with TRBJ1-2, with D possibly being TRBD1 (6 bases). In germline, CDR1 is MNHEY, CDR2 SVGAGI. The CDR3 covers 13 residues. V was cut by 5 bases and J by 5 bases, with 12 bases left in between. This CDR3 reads CASSPDRPYGYTF. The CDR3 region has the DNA TGTGCCAGCAGTCCGGACAGACCGTATGGCTACACCTTC.

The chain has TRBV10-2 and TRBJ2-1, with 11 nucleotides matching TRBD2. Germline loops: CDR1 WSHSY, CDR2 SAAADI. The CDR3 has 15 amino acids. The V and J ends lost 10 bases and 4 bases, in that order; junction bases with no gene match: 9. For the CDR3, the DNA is TGCGCCATGCAAAGTACTAGCGGGGGTTACAATGAGCAGTTCTTC. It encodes CAMQSTSGGYNEQFF.

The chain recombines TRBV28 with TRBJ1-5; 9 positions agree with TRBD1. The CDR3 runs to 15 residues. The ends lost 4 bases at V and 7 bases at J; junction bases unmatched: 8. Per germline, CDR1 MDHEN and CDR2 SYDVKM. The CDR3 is CASSSPRDREQPQHF. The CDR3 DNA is TGTGCCAGCAGTTCCCCCCGGGACAGGGAACAGCCCCAGCATTTT.

CDR3 sequence (DNA): TGTGCCAGCAGTTTATCTAAAGGGGGCAGGGGGCGTGATCAGCCCCAGCATTTT. Its translation: CASSLSKGGRGRDQPQHF. The V gene is TRBV28, the J gene TRBJ1-5; TRBD1 agrees at 8 bases. This CDR3 has 18 amino acids. The V gene's germline CDR1 is MDHEN and CDR2 SYDVKM. V was pared by 1 base and J by 5 bases, with 13 bases of the junction left unmatched.

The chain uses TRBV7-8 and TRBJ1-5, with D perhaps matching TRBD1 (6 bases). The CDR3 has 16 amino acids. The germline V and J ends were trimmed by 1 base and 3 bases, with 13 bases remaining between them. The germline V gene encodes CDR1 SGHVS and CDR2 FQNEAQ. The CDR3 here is CASSLGGGRINQPQHF. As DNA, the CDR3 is TGTGCCAGCAGCTTAGGGGGGGGGCGAATCAATCAGCCCCAGCATTTT.

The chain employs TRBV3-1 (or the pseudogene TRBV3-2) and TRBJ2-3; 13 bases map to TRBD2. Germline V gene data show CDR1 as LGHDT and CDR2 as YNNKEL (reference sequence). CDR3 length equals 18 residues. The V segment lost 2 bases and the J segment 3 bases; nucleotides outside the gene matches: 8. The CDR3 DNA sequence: TGTGCCAGCAGCCAATGGGGACTAGCGGGAAATGGGACAGATACGCAGTATTTT. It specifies CASSQWGLAGNGTDTQYF.

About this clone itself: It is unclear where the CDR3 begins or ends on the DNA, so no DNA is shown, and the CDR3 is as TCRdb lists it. CDR3 sequence: CASILGQLNQPQHF. The chain uses TRBV6-5 and TRBJ1-5; the D call in the table, TRBD1, was not verified against the DNA. The CDR3 sequence runs 14 residues, both termini included. Germline V CDR1 and CDR2: MNHEY, SVGAGI.

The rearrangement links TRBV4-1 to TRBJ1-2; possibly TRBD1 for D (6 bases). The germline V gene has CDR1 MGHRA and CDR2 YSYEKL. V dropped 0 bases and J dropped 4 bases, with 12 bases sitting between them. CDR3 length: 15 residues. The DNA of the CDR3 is TGCGCCAGCAGCCAAGAAGGGAGGGGGGGCTATGGCTACACCTTC. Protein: CASSQEGRGGYGYTF.

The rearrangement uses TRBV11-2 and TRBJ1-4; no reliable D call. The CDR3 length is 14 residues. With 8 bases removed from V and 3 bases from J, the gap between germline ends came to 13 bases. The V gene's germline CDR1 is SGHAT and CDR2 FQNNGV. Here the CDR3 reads CASRYGSANEKLFF. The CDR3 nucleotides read TGTGCCAGCCGTTACGGGTCGGCTAATGAAAAACTGTTTTTT.

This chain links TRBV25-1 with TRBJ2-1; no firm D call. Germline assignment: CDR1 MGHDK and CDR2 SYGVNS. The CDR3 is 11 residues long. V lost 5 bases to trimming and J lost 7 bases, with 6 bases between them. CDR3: CASSTRNEQFF. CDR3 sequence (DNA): TGTGCCAGCAGTACCAGGAATGAGCAGTTCTTC.

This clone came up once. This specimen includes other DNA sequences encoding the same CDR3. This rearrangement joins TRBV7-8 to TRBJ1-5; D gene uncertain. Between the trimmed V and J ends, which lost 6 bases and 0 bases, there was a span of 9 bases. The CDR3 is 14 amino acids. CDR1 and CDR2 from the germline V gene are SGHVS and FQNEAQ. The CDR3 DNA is TGTGCCAGCAGTCCAGTTTATAGCAATCAGCCCCAGCATTTT. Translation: CASSPVYSNQPQHF.

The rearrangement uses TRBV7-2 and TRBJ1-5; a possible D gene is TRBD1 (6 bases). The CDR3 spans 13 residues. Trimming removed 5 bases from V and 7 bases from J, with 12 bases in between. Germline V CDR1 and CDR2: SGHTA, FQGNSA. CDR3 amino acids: CASSAQGWQPQHF. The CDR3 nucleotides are TGTGCCAGCAGCGCACAGGGTTGGCAGCCCCAGCATTTT.

The DNA for the CDR3 is TGTGCCAGCAGTGCAAACCCGACAGGGAACTATGGCTACACCTTC. Protein product: CASSANPTGNYGYTF. This chain uses TRBV6-4 with TRBJ1-2, with TRBD1 identical over 7 bases. J lost 2 bases, V lost 4 bases, and 7 bases had no gene match. The CDR3 is made up of 15 amino acids. Germline-derived CDR1 and CDR2 are MRHNA and SNTAGT.

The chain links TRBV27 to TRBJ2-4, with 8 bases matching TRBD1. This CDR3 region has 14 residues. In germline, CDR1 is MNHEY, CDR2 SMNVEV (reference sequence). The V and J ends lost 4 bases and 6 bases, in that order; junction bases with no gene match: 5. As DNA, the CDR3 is TGTGCCAGCAGTTCCCGACAGGGGCGAAACATTCAGTACTTC. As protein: CASSSRQGRNIQYF.

The CDR3 loop is CASSVSTSGGRNEQFF. As DNA, the CDR3 is TGTGCCAGCAGCGTATCAACTAGCGGGGGCCGGAATGAGCAGTTCTTC. The V call is TRBV9, the J call TRBJ2-1, with TRBD2 matching 11 bases. Germline lookup yields CDR1 SGDLS and CDR2 YYNGEE. The trim removed 1 base at V and 7 bases at J, leaving 7 bases unmatched. This CDR3 has 16 amino acids.